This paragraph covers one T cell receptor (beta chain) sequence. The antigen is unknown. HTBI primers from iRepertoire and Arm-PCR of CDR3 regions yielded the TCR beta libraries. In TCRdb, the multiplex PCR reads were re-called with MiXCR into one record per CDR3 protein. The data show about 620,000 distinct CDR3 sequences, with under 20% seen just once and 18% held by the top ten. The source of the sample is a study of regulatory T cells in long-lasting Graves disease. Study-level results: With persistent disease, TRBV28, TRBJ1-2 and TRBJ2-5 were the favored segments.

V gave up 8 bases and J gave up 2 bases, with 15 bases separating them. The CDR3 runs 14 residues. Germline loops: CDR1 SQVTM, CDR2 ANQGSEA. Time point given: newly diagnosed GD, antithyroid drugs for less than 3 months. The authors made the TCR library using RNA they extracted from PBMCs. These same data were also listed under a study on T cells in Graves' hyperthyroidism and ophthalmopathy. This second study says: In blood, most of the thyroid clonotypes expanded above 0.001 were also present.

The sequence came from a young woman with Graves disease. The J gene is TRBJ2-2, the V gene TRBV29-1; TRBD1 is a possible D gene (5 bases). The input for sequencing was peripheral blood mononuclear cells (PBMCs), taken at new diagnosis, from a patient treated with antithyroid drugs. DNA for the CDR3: TGCAGCTTTATTAGGCAGGGAAACACCGGGGAGCTGTTTTTT. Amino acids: CSFIRQGNTGELFF.